This T cell receptor beta chain was captured in a study of blood T cell repertoires in COVID-19. The CDR3 covers 15 residues. Germline lookup yields CDR1 MNHEY and CDR2 SMNVEV (reference sequence). V lost 0 bases to trimming and J lost 2 bases; unmatched junction nucleotides: 1. Sequenced by immunoSEQ multiplex PCR; TCRdb stores in-frame clones only, minus some. The sample has 200,000 to 250,000 clones, approximately 80% seen once. Turning to this clone: The same CDR3 arises from other DNA sequences in this sample as well.

Sequenced input: peripheral blood. The J gene is TRBJ2-7, the V gene TRBV27; 10 bases match TRBD1. The clonotype originates from a human donor in a cohort sampled during active COVID-19. CDR3 DNA sequence: TGTGCCAGCAGTTTATCGGGACAGGGGCCCTACGAGCAGTACTTC. Its protein product is CASSLSGQGPYEQYF.